This TCR beta chain was captured in a study of T cells and Merkel cell carcinoma outcomes. General study points: Repertoire plus T-cell density reportedly predicted Merkel cell carcinoma outcomes.

CDR3 size: 15 residues. Looked up from germline, CDR1 is SGHVS and CDR2 is FNYEAQ. With 5 bases removed from V and 4 bases from J, the gap between germline ends came to 17 bases. A few counts support this clone. The antigen is undetermined. Profiling relied on immunoSEQ multiplex PCR, and the TCRdb table lists in-frame clones only, not all of them. The table shows some 21,000 clones, with almost 85% occurring only once. The sample comprised tumor tissue from Merkel cell carcinoma. The V and J genes are TRBV7-6 and TRBJ1-1; D uncertain. The origin of this receptor is a human donor with Merkel cell carcinoma. The CDR3 here is CASSPAGWEGTEAFF. In DNA, the CDR3 is TGTGCCAGCAGCCCCGCCGGGTGGGAGGGCACTGAAGCTTTCTTT. Combining the CDR3 with reference TRBV7-6 and TRBJ1-1 gives the whole variable domain GAGVSQSPRYKVTKRGQDVALRCDPISGHVSLYWYRQALGQGPEFLTYFNYEAQQDKSGLPNDRFSAERPEGSISTLTIQRTEQRDSAMYRCASSPAGWEGTEAFFGQGTRLTVV.